This is a list of T cell receptor beta chains from one sample in a study of blood T cell repertoires in COVID-19. Clones were sequenced by immunoSEQ multiplex PCR, and TCRdb holds only the in-frame ones, with some missing. Of roughly 100,000 clones listed, approximately 88% are singletons. Input material: peripheral blood. Every receptor here comes from a human donor in a cohort sampled during active COVID-19. CDR3s include the opening cysteine and the closing phenylalanine or tryptophan. A D gene is named only where the DNA matches it firmly. Clone size, where shown, is once, few, many, or a class for clones that have expanded.

j_gene: TRBJ2-7; abundance: NA; d_gene: TRBD2; v_gene: TRBV7-2; CDR3aa: CASSFIGTSNEQYF; CDR3nt: TGTGCCAGCAGCTTTATCGGGACTAGTAACGAGCAGTACTTC
j_gene: TRBJ2-5; abundance: NA; d_gene: NA; v_gene: TRBV2; CDR3aa: CASTRLKQETQYF; CDR3nt: TGTGCCAGCACCCGACTAAAACAAGAGACCCAGTACTTC
j_gene: TRBJ1-2; abundance: NA; d_gene: TRBD1; v_gene: TRBV6-5; CDR3aa: CASSRTGVYGYTF; CDR3nt: TGTGCCAGCAGCCGAACAGGGGTCTATGGCTACACCTTC
j_gene: TRBJ2-5; abundance: NA; d_gene: TRBD2; v_gene: TRBV5-1; CDR3aa: CASSLAFGGGRETQYF; CDR3nt: TGCGCCAGCAGCTTGGCGTTCGGGGGGGGACGAGAGACCCAGTACTTC
j_gene: TRBJ2-1; abundance: NA; d_gene: TRBD2; v_gene: TRBV7-2; CDR3aa: CASSSGTNYNEQFF; CDR3nt: TGTGCCAGCAGCTCTGGGACTAACTACAATGAGCAGTTCTTC
j_gene: TRBJ2-3; abundance: NA; d_gene: TRBD2; v_gene: TRBV5-1; CDR3aa: CASSSVAGGRDTQYF; CDR3nt: TGCGCCAGCAGCTCCGTAGCGGGGGGACGAGATACGCAGTATTTT
j_gene: TRBJ1-1; abundance: NA; d_gene: TRBD1; v_gene: TRBV29-1; CDR3aa: CSVGDRGHRGTEAFF; CDR3nt: TGCAGCGTTGGGGACAGGGGCCACAGGGGCACTGAAGCTTTCTTT
j_gene: TRBJ2-5; abundance: NA; d_gene: TRBD1; v_gene: TRBV2; CDR3aa: CASQRGQAFLRETQYF; CDR3nt: TGTGCCAGCCAGAGGGGACAGGCATTTTTGCGAGAGACCCAGTACTTC
j_gene: TRBJ1-2; abundance: few; d_gene: TRBD1; v_gene: TRBV19; CDR3aa: CASSTRDRGDYGYTF; CDR3nt: TGTGCCAGTAGCACCCGAGACAGGGGAGACTATGGCTACACCTTC
j_gene: TRBJ1-1; abundance: NA; d_gene: NA; v_gene: TRBV6-5; CDR3aa: CATSRGKDTEAFF; CDR3nt: TGTGCCACCTCCAGGGGTAAGGACACTGAAGCTTTCTTT
j_gene: TRBJ2-3; abundance: NA; d_gene: TRBD2; v_gene: TRBV11-1; CDR3aa: CASSISGGNTQYF; CDR3nt: TGTGCCAGCAGCATCAGCGGGGGGAATACGCAGTATTTT
j_gene: TRBJ1-5; abundance: few; d_gene: NA; v_gene: TRBV6-5; CDR3aa: CASSSAGGPQHF; CDR3nt: TGTGCCAGCAGTTCTGCCGGTGGGCCCCAGCATTTT
j_gene: TRBJ1-3; abundance: NA; d_gene: NA; v_gene: TRBV7-2; CDR3aa: CASSPRYGASGNTIYF; CDR3nt: TGTGCCAGCAGCCCCAGGTATGGGGCCTCTGGAAACACCATATATTTT
j_gene: TRBJ2-1; abundance: NA; d_gene: TRBD2; v_gene: TRBV9; CDR3aa: CASSGGTSGYEQFF; CDR3nt: TGTGCCAGCAGCGGAGGGACTAGCGGTTATGAGCAGTTCTTC
j_gene: TRBJ1-6; abundance: NA; d_gene: TRBD1; v_gene: TRBV5-6; CDR3aa: CASSSGQGNSYNSPLHF; CDR3nt: TGTGCCAGCAGCTCCGGACAGGGAAACTCCTATAATTCACCCCTCCACTTT
j_gene: TRBJ2-2; abundance: NA; d_gene: NA; v_gene: TRBV18; CDR3aa: CASSQTSTGELFF; CDR3nt: TGTGCCAGCTCACAAACTAGTACCGGGGAGCTGTTTTTT
j_gene: TRBJ1-2; abundance: NA; d_gene: NA; v_gene: TRBV28; CDR3aa: CASSDRYYGYTF; CDR3nt: TGTGCCAGCAGTGACAGGTACTATGGCTACACCTTC
j_gene: TRBJ2-7; abundance: once; d_gene: TRBD1; v_gene: TRBV18; CDR3aa: CASSPPGQGAYEQYF; CDR3nt: TGTGCCAGCTCACCCCCGGGACAGGGGGCCTACGAGCAGTACTTC
j_gene: TRBJ1-2; abundance: once; d_gene: NA; v_gene: TRBV7-2; CDR3aa: CASSLGGPGAYGYTF; CDR3nt: TGTGCCAGCAGCCTCGGCGGGCCAGGAGCCTATGGCTACACCTTC
j_gene: TRBJ1-2; abundance: NA; d_gene: NA; v_gene: TRBV6-2/TRBV6-3; CDR3aa: CASSESTSIYGYTF; CDR3nt: TGTGCCAGCAGTGAGTCGACAAGTATTTATGGCTACACCTTC
j_gene: TRBJ1-5; abundance: NA; d_gene: TRBD1; v_gene: TRBV7-9; CDR3aa: CASTKGQGNNQPQHF; CDR3nt: TGTGCCAGCACCAAGGGACAGGGAAACAATCAGCCCCAGCATTTT
j_gene: TRBJ2-2; abundance: NA; d_gene: NA; v_gene: TRBV7-6; CDR3aa: CASSPRVLGELFF; CDR3nt: TGTGCCAGCAGCCCCCGGGTTTTGGGGGAGCTGTTTTTT
j_gene: TRBJ2-1; abundance: NA; d_gene: NA; v_gene: TRBV6-6; CDR3aa: CASSYTKDYEQFF; CDR3nt: TGTGCCAGCAGTTATACCAAAGACTATGAGCAGTTCTTC
j_gene: TRBJ1-2; abundance: NA; d_gene: NA; v_gene: TRBV2; CDR3aa: CASSTTGYGYTF; CDR3nt: TGTGCCAGCAGTACGACAGGCTATGGCTACACCTTC
j_gene: TRBJ2-7; abundance: NA; d_gene: NA; v_gene: TRBV7-2; CDR3aa: CASSLEGLRVYEQYF; CDR3nt: TGTGCCAGCAGCTTAGAAGGGTTGAGGGTTTACGAGCAGTACTTC
j_gene: TRBJ1-4; abundance: NA; d_gene: NA; v_gene: TRBV27; CDR3aa: CATVHSPNPFNEKLFF; CDR3nt: TGTGCCACCGTTCATTCCCCTAACCCTTTTAATGAAAAACTGTTTTTT
j_gene: TRBJ1-4; abundance: NA; d_gene: NA; v_gene: TRBV10-3; CDR3aa: CAISEVQPNEKLFF; CDR3nt: TGTGCCATCAGTGAGGTACAGCCTAATGAAAAACTGTTTTTT
j_gene: TRBJ1-1; abundance: NA; d_gene: NA; v_gene: TRBV14; CDR3aa: CASSQDSRIRAFF; CDR3nt: TGTGCCAGCAGCCAAGACTCTAGGATACGTGCTTTCTTT
j_gene: TRBJ2-3; abundance: NA; d_gene: TRBD1; v_gene: TRBV7-9; CDR3aa: CASSPGQAIDTQYF; CDR3nt: TGTGCCAGCAGCCCCGGACAGGCGATAGATACGCAGTATTTT
j_gene: TRBJ2-3; abundance: NA; d_gene: NA; v_gene: TRBV5-4; CDR3aa: CASSLAKSGDTQYF; CDR3nt: TGTGCCAGCAGCTTGGCCAAATCGGGAGATACGCAGTATTTT
j_gene: TRBJ1-5; abundance: NA; d_gene: TRBD1; v_gene: TRBV5-8; CDR3aa: CASSFPLFGTGLRGNQPQHF; CDR3nt: TGTGCCAGCAGCTTCCCCCTGTTTGGGACAGGACTTAGGGGCAATCAGCCCCAGCATTTT
j_gene: TRBJ2-1; abundance: NA; d_gene: TRBD2; v_gene: TRBV6-6; CDR3aa: CASKTRLAGGDEQFF; CDR3nt: TGTGCCAGCAAAACCCGCCTAGCGGGGGGGGATGAGCAGTTCTTC
j_gene: TRBJ1-2; abundance: NA; d_gene: NA; v_gene: TRBV19; CDR3aa: CASRTLRGGRYGGYTF; CDR3nt: TGTGCCAGTAGAACACTTAGGGGAGGTCGGTACGGTGGCTACACCTTC
j_gene: TRBJ2-6; abundance: NA; d_gene: NA; v_gene: TRBV19; CDR3aa: CASNQQGRGANVLTF; CDR3nt: TGTGCCAGTAATCAACAGGGCCGTGGGGCCAACGTCCTGACTTTC
j_gene: TRBJ2-5; abundance: NA; d_gene: NA; v_gene: TRBV9; CDR3aa: CASSRGIQETQYF; CDR3nt: TGTGCCAGCAGCCGCGGGATCCAAGAGACCCAGTACTTC
j_gene: TRBJ1-4; abundance: NA; d_gene: TRBD1; v_gene: TRBV25-1; CDR3aa: CASSERQGTNEKLFF; CDR3nt: TGTGCCAGCAGTGAGCGACAGGGAACTAATGAAAAACTGTTTTTT
j_gene: TRBJ1-2; abundance: NA; d_gene: NA; v_gene: TRBV2; CDR3aa: CASSEAPGGYTF; CDR3nt: TGTGCCAGCAGTGAAGCCCCGGGGGGCTACACCTTC
j_gene: TRBJ1-1; abundance: NA; d_gene: TRBD1; v_gene: TRBV29-1; CDR3aa: CSVRTGWTEAFF; CDR3nt: TGCAGCGTTAGGACAGGGTGGACTGAAGCTTTCTTT
j_gene: TRBJ2-7; abundance: NA; d_gene: NA; v_gene: TRBV6-1; CDR3aa: CASSGTGGDGGNPYEQYF; CDR3nt: TGTGCCAGCAGTGGAACGGGGGGTGACGGGGGCAATCCCTACGAGCAGTACTTC
j_gene: TRBJ2-3; abundance: NA; d_gene: NA; v_gene: TRBV5-1; CDR3aa: CASSYRLDVRDTQYF; CDR3nt: TGCGCCAGCAGCTACAGACTAGATGTCCGAGATACGCAGTATTTT
j_gene: TRBJ1-2; abundance: NA; d_gene: TRBD1; v_gene: TRBV5-1; CDR3aa: CASSLKGGDRGNYGYTF; CDR3nt: TGCGCCAGCAGCTTGAAAGGAGGAGACAGGGGGAACTATGGCTACACCTTC
j_gene: TRBJ2-2; abundance: once; d_gene: NA; v_gene: TRBV15; CDR3aa: CATSRDYGANTGELFF; CDR3nt: TGTGCCACCAGCAGAGATTATGGAGCGAACACCGGGGAGCTGTTTTTT
j_gene: TRBJ2-1; abundance: NA; d_gene: TRBD1; v_gene: TRBV5-4; CDR3aa: CASSPGQQPEQFF; CDR3nt: TGTGCCAGCAGCCCGGGACAGCAGCCCGAGCAGTTCTTC
j_gene: TRBJ1-4; abundance: NA; d_gene: NA; v_gene: TRBV21-1; CDR3aa: CASNPRDRGEKLFF; CDR3nt: TGTGCCAGCAATCCGCGGGACCGAGGGGAAAAACTGTTTTTT
j_gene: TRBJ2-5; abundance: NA; d_gene: TRBD2; v_gene: TRBV4-3; CDR3aa: CASSQGSGGGAPETQYF; CDR3nt: TGCGCCAGCAGCCAAGGCTCCGGCGGGGGGGCTCCTGAGACCCAGTACTTC
j_gene: TRBJ2-3; abundance: NA; d_gene: TRBD2; v_gene: TRBV12-3/TRBV12-4; CDR3aa: CASSFPGGRTQYF; CDR3nt: TGTGCCAGCAGTTTTCCGGGGGGAAGGACGCAGTATTTT
j_gene: TRBJ2-5; abundance: NA; d_gene: TRBD2; v_gene: TRBV6-2/TRBV6-3; CDR3aa: CASSYYFPGLAGAQETQYF; CDR3nt: TGTGCCAGCAGTTACTATTTCCCTGGACTAGCGGGGGCCCAAGAGACCCAGTACTTC
j_gene: TRBJ2-7; abundance: NA; d_gene: TRBD1; v_gene: TRBV3-1/TRBV3-2; CDR3aa: CASSQNRGRYEQYF; CDR3nt: TGTGCCAGCAGCCAGAACAGGGGGCGGTACGAGCAGTACTTC
j_gene: TRBJ2-1; abundance: NA; d_gene: NA; v_gene: TRBV7-2; CDR3aa: CASSLAAIYNEQFF; CDR3nt: TGTGCCAGCAGCTTAGCAGCAATTTACAATGAGCAGTTCTTC
j_gene: TRBJ2-1; abundance: NA; d_gene: TRBD2; v_gene: TRBV5-6; CDR3aa: CASSFGGGGYNEQFF; CDR3nt: TGTGCCAGCAGCTTTGGCGGCGGGGGGTACAATGAGCAGTTCTTC
j_gene: TRBJ2-1; abundance: NA; d_gene: TRBD2; v_gene: TRBV9; CDR3aa: CASSVLAGSYNEQFF; CDR3nt: TGTGCCAGCAGCGTTCTAGCGGGGTCCTACAATGAGCAGTTCTTC
j_gene: TRBJ2-3; abundance: NA; d_gene: NA; v_gene: TRBV11-2; CDR3aa: CASSLLWGASTDTQYF; CDR3nt: TGTGCCAGCAGCCTCCTCTGGGGCGCAAGCACAGATACGCAGTATTTT
j_gene: TRBJ2-1; abundance: once; d_gene: TRBD1; v_gene: TRBV7-2; CDR3aa: CASSRRDRGSNEQFF; CDR3nt: TGTGCCAGCAGCCGCCGGGACAGGGGGTCCAATGAGCAGTTCTTC
j_gene: TRBJ2-7; abundance: NA; d_gene: TRBD1; v_gene: TRBV7-2; CDR3aa: CASSHPLRQGHEQYF; CDR3nt: TGTGCCAGCAGCCACCCCTTGAGACAGGGCCACGAGCAGTACTTC
j_gene: TRBJ1-4; abundance: once; d_gene: NA; v_gene: TRBV19; CDR3aa: CASSPGANEKLFF; CDR3nt: TGTGCCAGTAGTCCCGGGGCTAATGAAAAACTGTTTTTT